This T cell receptor (beta chain) was observed in a study of human T cells and chemical hapten exposure. TCRdb called the RACE reads again in MiXCR, with one record for every CDR3 protein. The sample has approximately 74,000 distinct CDR3 sequences; 30% to 35% are singletons. As for time point: patch test 1, 2 weeks after DPC sensitization. As to treatment: therapeutic diphenylcyclopropenone sensitization with weekly scalp DPC. This CDR3 has 15 residues. Germline values: CDR1 SGHDN, CDR2 FVKESK. V dropped 5 bases and J dropped 2; count of bases not matched to a gene: 6. The sequences come from whole blood, collected in connection with sensitization to the hapten diphenylcyclopropenone (DPC). The chain recombines TRBV14 with TRBJ2-7; 10 bases are shared with TRBD2. The clonotype comes from a man in his forties or fifties with alopecia areata. Some clones in this sample may be carry-over from other donors' samples. CDR3: CASSFSGRPPYEQYF. The CDR3 nucleotides are TGTGCCAGCAGCTTTAGCGGGAGGCCTCCCTACGAGCAGTACTTC.